This is a list of T cell receptor beta chains from one sample in a study of blood T cells in healthy people across ages. Using its own MiXCR run on the 5' RACE reads, TCRdb lists one record per CDR3 protein. The sample yields about 1.4 million distinct CDR3 sequences, 59% seen once. Input material: blood. The origin of the receptors is a man younger than 35 in good health. Both conserved end residues are part of each CDR3. Rows give clone size only sometimes, using once, few, many, or a class for an expanded clone.

>many|TRBV29-1|TRBJ2-5
CSVEGQETQYF
>NA|TRBV7-2|TRBJ2-1
CASRRSGGAYNEQFF
>NA|TRBV5-1|TRBJ2-1
CASSLFTGAAYNEQFF
>NA|TRBV5-1|TRBJ2-3
CASSLADASTDTQYF
>NA|TRBV20-1|TRBJ1-5
CSAVPGLVLNSNQPQHF
>NA|TRBV7-2|TRBJ2-7
CASSLGSQATIYEQYF
>NA|TRBV21-1|TRBJ1-2
CASSVSGGLGGYTF
>few|TRBV27|TRBJ2-7
CASCGGQGLSEQYF
>NA|TRBV4-1|TRBJ2-3
CASSQPGLASAGTDTQYF
>NA|TRBV10-2|TRBJ1-2
CASSESGGVVGYTF
>NA|TRBV5-1|TRBJ2-3
CASSWTSGGSDTQYF
>few|TRBV15|TRBJ2-1
CATSGAPHRLNNEQFF
>few|TRBV10-3|TRBJ2-2
CAIMNGQLNTGELFF
>NA|TRBV27|TRBJ2-1
CASSPTPDTPEQFF
>NA|TRBV14|TRBJ2-7
CASSQVPFYEQYF
>NA|TRBV7-2|TRBJ2-1
CASSAAGARFF
>NA|TRBV5-6|TRBJ2-7
CASSKRTATYEQYF
>NA|TRBV14|TRBJ1-4
CASSYRTGNEKLFF
>NA|TRBV10-2|TRBJ1-6
CASKAEAYNSPLHF
>NA|TRBV5-1|TRBJ1-1
CATKDGTNFVGEAFF
>few|TRBV27|TRBJ2-7
CASSFADSRGEQYF
>NA|TRBV20-1|TRBJ2-1
CSAEIAGGYNKQFF
>NA|TRBV29-1|TRBJ2-1
CSANPVSGDSYNEQFF
>NA|TRBV4-3|TRBJ1-5
CASSQVMGNQPQHF
>NA|TRBV10-2|TRBJ2-7
CASQNSLDEQYF
>NA|TRBV4-2|TRBJ2-1
CASSQERASGGHNEQFF
>NA|TRBV7-2|TRBJ2-1
CASSLLGISYNEQFF
>NA|TRBV24-1|TRBJ2-3
CATSDPSETDTQYF
>few|TRBV6-5|TRBJ1-4
CASSYRTVTEKLFF
>NA|TRBV7-9|TRBJ2-3
CASQRRGDPDTQYF
>NA|TRBV12-3/TRBV12-4|TRBJ2-1
CASSFASGTHNEQFF
>many|TRBV12-3/TRBV12-4|TRBJ1-4
CASSDTGSDEKLFF
>few|TRBV21-1|TRBJ2-7
CASLPPAGKIHEQYF
>NA|TRBV14|TRBJ2-1
CASSLLRTSGTYNEQFF
>NA|TRBV4-1|TRBJ1-2
CASSQGGTQGAYGYTF